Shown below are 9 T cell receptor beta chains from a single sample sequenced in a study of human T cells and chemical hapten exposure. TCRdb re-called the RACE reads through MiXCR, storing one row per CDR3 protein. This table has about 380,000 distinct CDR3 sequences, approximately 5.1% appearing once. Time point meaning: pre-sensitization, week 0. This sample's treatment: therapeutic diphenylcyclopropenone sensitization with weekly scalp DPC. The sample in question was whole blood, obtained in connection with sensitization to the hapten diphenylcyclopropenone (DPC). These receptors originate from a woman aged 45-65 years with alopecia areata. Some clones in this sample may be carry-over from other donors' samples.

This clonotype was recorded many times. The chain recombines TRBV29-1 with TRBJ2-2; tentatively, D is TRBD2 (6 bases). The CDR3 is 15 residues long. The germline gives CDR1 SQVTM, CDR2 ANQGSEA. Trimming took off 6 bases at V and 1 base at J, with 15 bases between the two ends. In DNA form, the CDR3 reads TGCAGCGTGGAGGGGACGGAGGAGAACACCGGGGAGCTGTTTTTT. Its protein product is CSVEGTEENTGELFF.

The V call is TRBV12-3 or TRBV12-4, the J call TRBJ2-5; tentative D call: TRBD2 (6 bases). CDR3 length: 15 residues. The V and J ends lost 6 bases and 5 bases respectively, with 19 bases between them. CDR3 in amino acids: CASSGGTSGGETQYF. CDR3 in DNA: TGTGCCAGCAGCGGTGGGACTTCCGGAGGGGAGACCCAGTACTTC.

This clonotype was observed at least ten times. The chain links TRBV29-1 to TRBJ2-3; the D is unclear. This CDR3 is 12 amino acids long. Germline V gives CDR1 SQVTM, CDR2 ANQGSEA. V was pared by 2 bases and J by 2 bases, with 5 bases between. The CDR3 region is CSVESPTDTQYF. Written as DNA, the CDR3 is TGCAGCGTTGAAAGCCCCACAGATACGCAGTATTTT.

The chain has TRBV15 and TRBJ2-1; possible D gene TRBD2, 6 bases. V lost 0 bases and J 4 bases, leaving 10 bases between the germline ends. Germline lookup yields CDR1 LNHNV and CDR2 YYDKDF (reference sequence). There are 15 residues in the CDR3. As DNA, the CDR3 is TGTGCCACCAGCAGAGAGGGTAGCGGATACAATGAGCAGTTCTTC. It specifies CATSREGSGYNEQFF.

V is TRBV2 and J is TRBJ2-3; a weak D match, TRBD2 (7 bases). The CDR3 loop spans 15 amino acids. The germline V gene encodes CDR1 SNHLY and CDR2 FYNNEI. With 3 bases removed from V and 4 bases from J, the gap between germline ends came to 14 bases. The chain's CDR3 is CASSEVGGPSDTQYF. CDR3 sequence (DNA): TGTGCCAGCAGTGAGGTGGGGGGGCCATCAGATACGCAGTATTTT.

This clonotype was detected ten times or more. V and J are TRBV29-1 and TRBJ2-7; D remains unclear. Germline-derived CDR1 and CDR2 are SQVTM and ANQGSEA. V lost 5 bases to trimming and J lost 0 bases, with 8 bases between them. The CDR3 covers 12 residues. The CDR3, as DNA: TGCAGCGTTTTGCCGAGCTCCTACGAGCAGTACTTC. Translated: CSVLPSSYEQYF.

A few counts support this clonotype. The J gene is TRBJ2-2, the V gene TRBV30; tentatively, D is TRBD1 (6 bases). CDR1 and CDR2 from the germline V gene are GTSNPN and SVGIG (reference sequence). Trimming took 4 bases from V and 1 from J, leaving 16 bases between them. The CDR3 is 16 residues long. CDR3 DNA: TGTGCCTGGACCGCCGGGGAACAGGGGAACACCGGGGAGCTGTTTTTT. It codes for CAWTAGEQGNTGELFF.

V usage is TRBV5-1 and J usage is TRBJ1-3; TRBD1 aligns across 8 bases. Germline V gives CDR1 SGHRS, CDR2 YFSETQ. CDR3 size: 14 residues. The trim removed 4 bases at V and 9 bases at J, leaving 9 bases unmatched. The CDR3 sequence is CASSRDRQGATIYF. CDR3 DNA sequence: TGCGCCAGCAGCAGGGACAGGCAGGGAGCCACCATATATTTT. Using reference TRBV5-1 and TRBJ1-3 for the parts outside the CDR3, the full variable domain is KAGVTQTPRYLIKTRGQQVTLSCSPISGHRSVSWYQQTPGQGLQFLFEYFSETQRNKGNFPGRFSGRQFSNSRSEMNVSTLELGDSALYLCASSRDRQGATIYFGEGSWLTVV.

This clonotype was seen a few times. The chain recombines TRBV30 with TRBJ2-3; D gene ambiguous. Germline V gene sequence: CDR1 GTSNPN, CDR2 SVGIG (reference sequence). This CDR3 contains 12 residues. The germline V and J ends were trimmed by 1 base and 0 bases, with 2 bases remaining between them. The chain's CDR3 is CAWSGSTDTQYF. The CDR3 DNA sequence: TGTGCCTGGAGTGGAAGCACAGATACGCAGTATTTT.